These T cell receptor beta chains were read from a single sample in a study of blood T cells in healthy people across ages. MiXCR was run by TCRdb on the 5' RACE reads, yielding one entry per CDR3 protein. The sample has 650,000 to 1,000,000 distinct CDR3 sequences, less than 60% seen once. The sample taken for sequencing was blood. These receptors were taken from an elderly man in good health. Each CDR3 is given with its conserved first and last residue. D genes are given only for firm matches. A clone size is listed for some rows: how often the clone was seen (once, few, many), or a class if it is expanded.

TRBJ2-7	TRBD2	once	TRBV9	TGTGCCAGCAGCGTGGGGACTAGCGGGGCCACCTACGAGCAGTACTTC	CASSVGTSGATYEQYF
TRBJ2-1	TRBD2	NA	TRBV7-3	TGTGCCAGCAGCTCCACAGCGGGAGGGCCCTACAATGAGCAGTTCTTC	CASSSTAGGPYNEQFF
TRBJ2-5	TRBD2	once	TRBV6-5	TGTGCCAGCAGCCCCTCAGCGGGAGGGCCGGAGGAGACCCAGTACTTC	CASSPSAGGPEETQYF
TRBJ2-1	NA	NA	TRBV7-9	TGTGCCAGCAGCTTAGTCTTCGGGAATGAGCAGTTCTTC	CASSLVFGNEQFF
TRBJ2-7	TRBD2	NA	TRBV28	TGTGCCAGTCGCGTAGCGGGGGGATACGAGCAGTACTTC	CASRVAGGYEQYF
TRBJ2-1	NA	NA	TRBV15	TGTGCCACCAACCCGACGGAGTCCCCCCATGAGCAGTTCTTC	CATNPTESPHEQFF
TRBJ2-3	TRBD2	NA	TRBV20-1	TGCAGTGCTAAGGGTGAACTAGCGGGAGGTACGCAGTATTTT	CSAKGELAGGTQYF
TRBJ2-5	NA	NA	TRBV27	TGTGCCAGCAGTTTGGGTTACAGGGACCAAGAGACCCAGTACTTC	CASSLGYRDQETQYF
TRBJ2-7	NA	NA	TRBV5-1	TGCGCCAGCAGCTGGCAGGGGCTACACGAGCAGTACTTC	CASSWQGLHEQYF
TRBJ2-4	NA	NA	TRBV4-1	TGCGCCAGCAGCCAAGATCGAGCAGGGTCTAAAAACATTCAGTACTTC	CASSQDRAGSKNIQYF
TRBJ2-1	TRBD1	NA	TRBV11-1	TGTGCCAGCAGACCCGGGACAGGGGGCTTGATTGAGCAGTTCTTC	CASRPGTGGLIEQFF
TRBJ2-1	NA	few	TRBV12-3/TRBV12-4	TGTGCCAGCAGCTTCGCAAGCTCCTACAATGAGCAGTTCTTC	CASSFASSYNEQFF
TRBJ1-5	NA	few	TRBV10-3	TGTGCCATCAGTGAGGGGGGCGCGGGGCAGCCCCAGCATTTT	CAISEGGAGQPQHF
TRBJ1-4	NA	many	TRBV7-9	TGTGCCAGCAGCCGTGAAGCAACTAATGAAAAACTGTTTTTT	CASSREATNEKLFF
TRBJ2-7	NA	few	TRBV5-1	TGCGCCAGCAGCTTGTTTGGGGACCCCTCCTACGAGCAGTACTTC	CASSLFGDPSYEQYF
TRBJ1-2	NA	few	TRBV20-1	TGCAGTGCTCCGCAGGAATTCGGGTATGGCTACACCTTC	CSAPQEFGYGYTF
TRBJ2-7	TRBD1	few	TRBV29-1	TGCAGCGTTGAAGACGACAGGGAAGTTTACGAGCAGTACTTC	CSVEDDREVYEQYF
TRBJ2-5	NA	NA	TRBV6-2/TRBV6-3	TGTGCCAGCAGTGACAGTCAAGAGACCCAGTACTTC	CASSDSQETQYF
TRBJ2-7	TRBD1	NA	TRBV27	TGTGCCAGCAGTTACAACAGGGGTGAGCAGTACTTC	CASSYNRGEQYF
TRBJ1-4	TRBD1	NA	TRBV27	TGTGCCAGCAGTTTATCGGGGACAGGGTATGAAAAACTGTTTTTT	CASSLSGTGYEKLFF
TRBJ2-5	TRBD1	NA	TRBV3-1	TGTGCCAGCAGCCATGAAGACAGGGTGTGGCAGACCCAGTACTTC	CASSHEDRVWQTQYF
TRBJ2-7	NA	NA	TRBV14	TGTGCCAGCAGCCAATTCCGGGACACCTACGAGCAGTACTTC	CASSQFRDTYEQYF
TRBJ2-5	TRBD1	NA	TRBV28	TGTGCCAGTAACGAACAGGGACAGCAGTACTTC	CASNEQGQQYF
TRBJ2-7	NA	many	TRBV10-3	TGTGCCATCAGCAGACAGGACGAGCAGTACTTC	CAISRQDEQYF
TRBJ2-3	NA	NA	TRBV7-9	TGTGCCAGCAGCCTAAAGCAGATCACAGATACGCAGTATTTT	CASSLKQITDTQYF
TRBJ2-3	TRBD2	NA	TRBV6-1	TGTGCCAGCAGCCTCAACAGACTAGCGGGACTGACAGATACGCAGTATTTT	CASSLNRLAGLTDTQYF
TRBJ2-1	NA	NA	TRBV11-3	TGTGCCAGCAGCTTAACCGGTAGCGGTTTGGGTTATGAGCAGTTCTTC	CASSLTGSGLGYEQFF
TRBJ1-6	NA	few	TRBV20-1	TGCAGTGCGGTGTATCCAGGGGAAGGGACACCCCTCCACTTT	CSAVYPGEGTPLHF
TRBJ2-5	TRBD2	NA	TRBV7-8	TGTGCCAGCAGCTTAGTCATGGCGGGGGGCAGGGAGACCCAGTACTTC	CASSLVMAGGRETQYF
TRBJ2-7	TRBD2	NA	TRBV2	TGTGCCAGCAGGGAGCTAGCGGGATTCGACGAGCAGTACTTC	CASRELAGFDEQYF
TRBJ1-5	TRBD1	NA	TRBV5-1	TGCGCCAGCAGCGCGGGACAGGGCAATCAGCCCCAGCATTTT	CASSAGQGNQPQHF
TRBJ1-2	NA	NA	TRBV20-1	TGCAGTGCTTCTCTGGGGGATGGCTACACCTTC	CSASLGDGYTF
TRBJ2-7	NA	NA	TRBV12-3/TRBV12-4	TGTGCCAGCAGTCGCCGGGACACCTTCCTCCACGAGCAGTACTTC	CASSRRDTFLHEQYF
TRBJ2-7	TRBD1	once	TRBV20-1	TGCAGTGCTAGGAGGACAGGGGGCGGCGAGCAGTACTTC	CSARRTGGGEQYF